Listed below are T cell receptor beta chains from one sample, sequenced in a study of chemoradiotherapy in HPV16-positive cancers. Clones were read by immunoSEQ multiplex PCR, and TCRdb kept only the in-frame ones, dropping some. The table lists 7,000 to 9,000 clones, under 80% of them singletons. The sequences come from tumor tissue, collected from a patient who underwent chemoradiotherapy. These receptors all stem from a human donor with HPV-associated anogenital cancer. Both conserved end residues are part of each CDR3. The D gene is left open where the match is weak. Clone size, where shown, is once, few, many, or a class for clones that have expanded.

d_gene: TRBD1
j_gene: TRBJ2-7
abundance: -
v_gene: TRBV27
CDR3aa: CASSLSDREGRYEQYF
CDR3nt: TGTGCCAGCAGTTTATCGGACAGGGAAGGGCGCTACGAGCAGTACTTC

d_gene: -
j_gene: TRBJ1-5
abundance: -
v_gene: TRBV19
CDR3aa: CASSEQGEQPQHF
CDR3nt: TGTGCCAGTAGTGAACAGGGAGAACAGCCCCAGCATTTT

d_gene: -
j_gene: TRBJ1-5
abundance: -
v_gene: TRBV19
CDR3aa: CASSLGRQINSNQPQHF
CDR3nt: TGTGCCAGTAGTCTAGGGCGACAGATAAATAGCAATCAGCCCCAGCATTTT

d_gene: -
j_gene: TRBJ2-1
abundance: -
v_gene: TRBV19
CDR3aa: CASSKSSNSYNEQFF
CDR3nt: TGTGCCAGTAGTAAGTCCAGTAACTCCTACAATGAGCAGTTCTTC

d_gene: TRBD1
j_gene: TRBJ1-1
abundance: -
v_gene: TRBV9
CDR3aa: CASNMGQGGTEAFF
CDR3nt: TGTGCCAGCAACATGGGACAGGGGGGCACTGAAGCTTTCTTT

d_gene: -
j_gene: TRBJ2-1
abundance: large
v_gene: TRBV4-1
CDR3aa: CASSQEDGNEQFF
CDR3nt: TGCGCCAGCAGCCAAGAAGATGGGAATGAGCAGTTCTTC

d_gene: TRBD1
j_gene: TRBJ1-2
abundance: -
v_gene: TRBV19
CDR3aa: CASSIWDREGGYTF
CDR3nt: TGTGCCAGTAGTATATGGGACAGGGAGGGCGGCTACACCTTC

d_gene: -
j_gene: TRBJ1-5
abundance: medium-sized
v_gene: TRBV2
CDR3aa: CASSEGNQPQHF
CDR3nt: TGTGCCAGCAGTGAGGGGAATCAGCCCCAGCATTTT

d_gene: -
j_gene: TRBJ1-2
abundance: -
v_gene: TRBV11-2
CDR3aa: CASSLCGCDLLGYTF
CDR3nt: TGTGCCAGCAGCTTATGTGGTTGCGATCTTTTGGGCTACACCTTC

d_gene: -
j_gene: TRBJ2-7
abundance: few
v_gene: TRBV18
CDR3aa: CASSPKDEQYF
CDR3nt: TGTGCCAGCTCACCTAAAGACGAGCAGTACTTC

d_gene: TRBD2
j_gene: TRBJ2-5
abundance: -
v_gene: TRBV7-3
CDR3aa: CASSPTGSGGHQETQYF
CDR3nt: TGTGCCAGCAGCCCAACTGGTAGCGGGGGGCACCAAGAGACCCAGTACTTC

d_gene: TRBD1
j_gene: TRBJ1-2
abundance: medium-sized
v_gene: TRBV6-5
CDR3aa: CASIGTGGADGYTF
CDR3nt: TGTGCCAGCATCGGGACAGGGGGCGCGGACGGCTACACCTTC

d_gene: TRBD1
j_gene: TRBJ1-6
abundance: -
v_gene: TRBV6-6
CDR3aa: CASSYSLTGTSPLHF
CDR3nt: TGTGCCAGCAGTTACTCTCTGACAGGGACGTCACCCCTCCACTTT

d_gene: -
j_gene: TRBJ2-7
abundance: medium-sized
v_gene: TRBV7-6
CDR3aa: CASSPMVVGVGYEQYF
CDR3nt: TGTGCCAGCAGCCCGATGGTAGTAGGGGTCGGGTACGAGCAGTACTTC

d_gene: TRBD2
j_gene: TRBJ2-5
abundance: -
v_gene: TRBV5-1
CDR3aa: CASQYSGAETQYF
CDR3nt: TGCGCTTCCCAATATAGCGGGGCAGAGACCCAGTACTTC

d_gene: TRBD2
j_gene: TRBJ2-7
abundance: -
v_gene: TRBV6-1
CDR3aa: CASSGPRGGSTYEQYF
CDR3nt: TGTGCCAGCAGTGGGCCCCGGGGGGGTTCGACCTACGAGCAGTACTTC

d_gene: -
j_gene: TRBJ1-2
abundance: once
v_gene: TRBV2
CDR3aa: CASSGGPTHGYTF
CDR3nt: TGTGCCAGCTCGGGGGGTCCCACACATGGCTACACCTTC

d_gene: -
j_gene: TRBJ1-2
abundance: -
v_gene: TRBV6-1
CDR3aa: CASSEDTRWWGYGYTF
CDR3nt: TGTGCCAGCAGTGAAGATACCCGGTGGTGGGGCTATGGCTACACCTTC

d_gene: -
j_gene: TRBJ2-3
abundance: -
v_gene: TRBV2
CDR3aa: CASSEGGGLGDTQYF
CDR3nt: TGTGCCAGCAGTGAGGGTGGTGGTCTCGGAGATACGCAGTATTTT

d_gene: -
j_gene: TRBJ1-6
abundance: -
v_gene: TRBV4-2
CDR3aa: CASSQGKGASYNSPLHF
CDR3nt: TGTGCCAGCAGCCAAGGGAAAGGGGCGTCCTATAATTCACCCCTCCACTTT

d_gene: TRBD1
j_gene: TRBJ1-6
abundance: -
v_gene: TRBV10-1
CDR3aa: CASSESRGQGSPLHF
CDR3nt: TGCGCCAGCAGTGAGTCGAGAGGACAGGGATCACCCCTCCACTTT

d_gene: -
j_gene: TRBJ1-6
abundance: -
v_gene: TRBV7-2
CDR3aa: CASRLGTDRYNSPLHF
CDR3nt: TGTGCCAGCAGATTGGGGACGGACAGATATAATTCACCCCTCCACTTT

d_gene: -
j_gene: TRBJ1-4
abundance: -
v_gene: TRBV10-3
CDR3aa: CAISVSGGEKLFF
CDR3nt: TGTGCCATCAGTGTAAGCGGGGGCGAAAAACTGTTTTTT

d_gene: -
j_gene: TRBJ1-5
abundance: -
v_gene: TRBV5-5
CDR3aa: CASSHAGYGQPQHF
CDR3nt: TGTGCCAGCAGCCATGCGGGGTACGGACAGCCCCAGCATTTT

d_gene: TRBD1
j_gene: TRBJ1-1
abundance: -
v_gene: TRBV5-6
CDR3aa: CASSPGQPITEAFF
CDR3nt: TGTGCCAGCAGCCCGGGACAGCCGATTACTGAAGCTTTCTTT

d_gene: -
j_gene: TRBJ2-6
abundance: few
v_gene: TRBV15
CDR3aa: CATSTETSGANVLTF
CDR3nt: TGTGCCACCAGCACTGAGACCTCTGGGGCCAACGTCCTGACTTTC

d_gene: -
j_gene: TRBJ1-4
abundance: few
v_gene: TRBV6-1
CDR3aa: CASSVGRSTSHEKLFF
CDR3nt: TGTGCCAGCAGTGTGGGTCGCTCAACGTCCCATGAAAAACTGTTTTTT

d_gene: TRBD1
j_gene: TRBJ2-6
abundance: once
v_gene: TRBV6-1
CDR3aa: CASSEDRSRVAVVNVLTF
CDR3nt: TGTGCCAGCAGTGAGGACAGGTCCCGTGTGGCTGTGGTCAACGTCCTGACTTTC

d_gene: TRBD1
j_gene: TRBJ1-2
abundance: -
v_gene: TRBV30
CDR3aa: CAWTIEDRAYGYTF
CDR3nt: TGTGCCTGGACGATAGAAGACAGGGCCTATGGCTACACCTTT

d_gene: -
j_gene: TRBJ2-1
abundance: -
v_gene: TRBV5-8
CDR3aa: CASSLAGALTYNEQFF
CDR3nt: TGTGCCAGCAGCTTAGCCGGGGCGCTCACCTACAATGAGCAGTTCTTC

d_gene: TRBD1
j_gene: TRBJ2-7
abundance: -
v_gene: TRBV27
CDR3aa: CASIDLTGGINEQYF
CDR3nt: TGTGCCAGCATCGATTTGACAGGGGGCATAAACGAGCAGTACTTC